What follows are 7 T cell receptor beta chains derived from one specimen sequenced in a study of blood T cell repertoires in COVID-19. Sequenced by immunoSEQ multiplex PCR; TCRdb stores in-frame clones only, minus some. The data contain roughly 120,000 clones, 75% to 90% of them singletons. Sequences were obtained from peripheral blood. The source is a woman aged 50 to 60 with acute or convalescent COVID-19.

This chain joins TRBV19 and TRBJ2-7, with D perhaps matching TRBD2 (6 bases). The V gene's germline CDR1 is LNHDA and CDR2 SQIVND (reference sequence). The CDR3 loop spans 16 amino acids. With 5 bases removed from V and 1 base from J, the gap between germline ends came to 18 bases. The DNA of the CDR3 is TGTGCCAGTAGTCCAGGAGGAGGGATAGGGTCCTACGAGCAGTACTTC. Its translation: CASSPGGGIGSYEQYF.

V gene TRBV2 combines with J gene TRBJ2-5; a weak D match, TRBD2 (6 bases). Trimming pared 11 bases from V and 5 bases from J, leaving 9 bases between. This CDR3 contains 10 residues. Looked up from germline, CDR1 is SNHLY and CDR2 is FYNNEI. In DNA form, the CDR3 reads TGTGCCCTCGGAGGGGAGACCCAGTACTTC. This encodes CALGGETQYF.

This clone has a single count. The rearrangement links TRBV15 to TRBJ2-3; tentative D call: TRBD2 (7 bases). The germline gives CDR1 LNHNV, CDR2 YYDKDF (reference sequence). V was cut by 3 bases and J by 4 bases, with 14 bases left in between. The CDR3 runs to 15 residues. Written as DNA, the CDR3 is TGTGCCACCAGCAGGATCGGCGGGGGCCCAGATACGCAGTATTTT. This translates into CATSRIGGGPDTQYF.

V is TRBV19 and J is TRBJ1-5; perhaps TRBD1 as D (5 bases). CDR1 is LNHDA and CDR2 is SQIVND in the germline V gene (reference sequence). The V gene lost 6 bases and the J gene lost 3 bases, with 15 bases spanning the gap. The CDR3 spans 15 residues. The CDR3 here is CASSAGVRINQPQHF. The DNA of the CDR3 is TGTGCCAGTAGCGCGGGGGTAAGGATCAATCAGCCCCAGCATTTT. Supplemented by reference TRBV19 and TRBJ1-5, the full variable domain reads DGGITQSPKYLFRKEGQNVTLSCEQNLNHDAMYWYRQDPGQGLRLIYYSQIVNDFQKGDIAEGYSVSREKKESFPLTVTSAQKNPTAFYLCASSAGVRINQPQHFGDGTRLSIL.

As DNA, the CDR3 is TGTGCCAGCAGCACGACTAGGATTTGGACGAACACCGGGGAGCTGTTTTTT. Its translation: CASSTTRIWTNTGELFF. V gene TRBV13 combines with J gene TRBJ2-2, with D possibly being TRBD2 (6 bases). Germline lookup yields CDR1 PRHDT and CDR2 FYEKMQ (reference sequence). V lost 5 bases and J 0 bases, leaving 16 bases between the germline ends. CDR3 size: 17 residues.

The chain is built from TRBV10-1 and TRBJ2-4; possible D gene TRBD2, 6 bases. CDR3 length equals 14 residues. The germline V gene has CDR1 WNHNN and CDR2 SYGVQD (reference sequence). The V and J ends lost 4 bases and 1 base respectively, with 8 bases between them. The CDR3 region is CASSAAGAKNIQYF. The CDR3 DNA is TGCGCCAGCAGTGCGGCGGGGGCCAAAAACATTCAGTACTTC.

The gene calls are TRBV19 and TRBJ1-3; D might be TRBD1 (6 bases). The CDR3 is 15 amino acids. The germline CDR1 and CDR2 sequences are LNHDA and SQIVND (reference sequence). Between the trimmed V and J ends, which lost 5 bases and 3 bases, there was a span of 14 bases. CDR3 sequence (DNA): TGTGCCAGTAGTTCTACGGGGGGCCGTGGAAACACCATATATTTT. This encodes CASSSTGGRGNTIYF.